The 23 T cell receptor beta chains below come from one sample, sequenced in a study of cytomegalovirus exposure and HLA in healthy donors. The PCR employed 60 Vbeta primers together with 13 Jbeta primers. The data were produced by immunoSEQ multiplex PCR, yet TCRdb's version contains in-frame clones alone and is incomplete. This sample has under 200,000 clones, with 75% to 90% found just once. The sample was PBMCs. The source is a woman in her thirties in good health and CMV-seronegative.

This sequence joins TRBV6-6 and TRBJ1-3; D is perhaps TRBD1 (5 bases). This CDR3 comprises 16 residues. V was shortened by 5 bases and J by 2 bases, with 16 bases between the two germline ends. Germline CDR1 MNHNY, CDR2 SVGAGI (reference sequence). CDR3 in DNA: TGTGCCAGCAGTAGGGGAATCGAAGCGACTGGAAACACCATATATTTT. Its protein is CASSRGIEATGNTIYF.

V and J are TRBV4-1 and TRBJ1-2; 7 nucleotides agree with TRBD1. Germline V gene sequence: CDR1 MGHRA, CDR2 YSYEKL. There are 15 residues in the CDR3. V lost 1 base, J lost 7 bases, and 9 bases stayed unmatched. The CDR3 DNA reads as TGCGCCAGCAGCCAAGGCCCGACAGGGCAGGGTGGCTACACCTTC. Encoded protein: CASSQGPTGQGGYTF.

The chain carries TRBV28 and TRBJ1-2; no clear D. The CDR3 sequence is 15 residues long. The germline V gene has CDR1 MDHEN and CDR2 SYDVKM. Trimming removed 4 bases from V and 8 bases from J, with 20 bases in between. CDR3 protein: CASSSSPRAGGGYTF. The CDR3 DNA is TGTGCCAGCAGTTCCTCCCCTCGGGCAGGAGGAGGCTACACCTTC.

The sample holds one count of this clone. V usage is TRBV28 and J usage is TRBJ1-4; 9 bases align to TRBD1. The CDR3 is 15 amino acids. Germline values: CDR1 MDHEN, CDR2 SYDVKM. V trimming: 6 bases; J trimming: 8 bases; junction bases outside the gene matches: 10. The CDR3 is CASSHRDRDWEKLFF. CDR3 nucleotide sequence: TGTGCCAGCAGCCACCGGGACAGGGATTGGGAAAAACTGTTTTTT.

The V call is TRBV29-1, the J call TRBJ2-1, with 9 nucleotides matching TRBD2. The CDR3 is 14 residues long. Germline assignment: CDR1 SQVTM and CDR2 ANQGSEA. The V segment lost 7 bases and the J segment 10 bases; nucleotides outside the gene matches: 14. Here the CDR3 reads CSGKAGGTRGEQFF. The CDR3 DNA reads TGCAGCGGGAAAGCGGGAGGCACTAGAGGGGAGCAGTTCTTC.

The gene calls are TRBV5-1 and TRBJ2-2; tentative D call: TRBD2 (5 bases). The CDR3 is made up of 14 amino acids. With 5 bases removed from V and 0 bases from J, the gap between germline ends came to 8 bases. Germline loops: CDR1 SGHRS, CDR2 YFSETQ. CDR3 DNA: TGCGCCAGCAGGGCGGAGGCGAACACCGGGGAGCTGTTTTTT. Its protein is CASRAEANTGELFF.

The chain combines TRBV28 with TRBJ2-1; the match to TRBD2 covers 11 bases. CDR1 and CDR2 (germline): MDHEN, SYDVKM. This CDR3 is built from 16 residues. V lost 8 bases and J lost 3; bases outside the gene matches: 9. The CDR3 bases are TGTGCCAGCGGTGAGACTAGCGGGAATGTCTACAATGAGCAGTTCTTC. It is translated as CASGETSGNVYNEQFF.

This rearrangement joins TRBV7-3 to TRBJ2-3; 12 bases match TRBD2. Germline lookup yields CDR1 SGHTA and CDR2 FQGTGA. The CDR3 extends over 15 amino acids. V dropped 5 bases and J dropped 4; count of bases not matched to a gene: 4. CDR3 nucleotides: TGTGCCAGCAGCGCCCTAGCGGGAGGGGCAGATACGCAGTATTTT. This translates into CASSALAGGADTQYF.

This clone was picked up one time. The rearrangement joins TRBV7-9 to TRBJ2-1; possibly TRBD1 for D (6 bases). Deletions cut 7 bases from V and 5 bases from J, with 24 bases between. The length of the CDR3 is 17 residues. The germline gives CDR1 SEHNR, CDR2 FQNEAQ (reference sequence). CDR3 in amino acids: CASTPRGSFIMDNEQFF. The DNA for the CDR3 is TGTGCCAGCACCCCGAGGGGGTCCTTCATCATGGACAATGAGCAGTTCTTC.

The CDR3 is CATSRGGTVTYEQYF. In DNA, the CDR3 is TGTGCCACCAGCAGAGGGGGGACAGTCACCTACGAGCAGTACTTC. The V call is TRBV15, the J call TRBJ2-7; 7 bases line up with TRBD1. CDR1 is LNHNV and CDR2 is YYDKDF in the germline V gene (reference sequence). The V and J ends lost 1 base and 2 bases, in that order; junction bases with no gene match: 5. CDR3 length: 15 residues. Based on the CDR3 plus reference TRBV15 and TRBJ2-7, the full variable domain is DAMVIQNPRYQVTQFGKPVTLSCSQTLNHNVMYWYQQKSSQAPKLLFHYYDKDFNNEADTPDNFQSRRPNTSFCFLDIRSPGLGDTAMYLCATSRGGTVTYEQYFGPGTRLTVT.

The chain couples TRBV4-1 to TRBJ1-6, with 8 bases that match TRBD1. The trim removed 1 base at V and 4 bases at J, leaving 0 bases unmatched. The CDR3 consists of 15 residues. Germline V gene lookup returns CDR1 MGHRA and CDR2 YSYEKL. The CDR3 region is CASSQGQGYNSPLHF. DNA for the CDR3: TGCGCCAGCAGCCAAGGACAGGGGTATAATTCACCCCTCCACTTT.

This sequence joins TRBV10-2 and TRBJ2-1; 10 positions agree with TRBD2. J lost 8 bases, V lost 9 bases, and 7 bases had no gene match. The CDR3 runs to 13 residues. Germline CDR1 WSHSY, CDR2 SAAADI. CDR3 loop: CASRLAGEDEQFF. The CDR3 DNA follows: TGCGCCAGTCGGCTAGCGGGAGAGGATGAGCAGTTCTTC.

The chain joins TRBV18 to TRBJ2-7, with TRBD1 matching 9 bases. This CDR3 has 15 amino acids. V lost 2 bases, J lost 3 bases, and 5 bases stayed unmatched. Germline CDR1 KGHSH, CDR2 LQKENI. The CDR3 nucleotides are TGTGCCAGCTCACCAAGCGGGACAGGGATCTACGAGCAGTACTTC. It specifies CASSPSGTGIYEQYF.

This sequence joins TRBV28 and TRBJ1-2, with TRBD1 identical over 9 bases. CDR3 length: 16 amino acids. The ends lost 5 bases at V and 4 bases at J; junction bases unmatched: 11. Germline CDR1 is MDHEN and CDR2 is SYDVKM. CDR3 coding DNA: TGTGCCAGCAGTCAAAAACCGGGACAGGGTTTCTATGGCTACACCTTC. Translated, it gives CASSQKPGQGFYGYTF.

The chain couples TRBV4-2 to TRBJ2-3; 10 bases are shared with TRBD2. Looked up from germline, CDR1 is LGHNA and CDR2 is YNFKEQ. The V segment lost 0 bases and the J segment 5 bases; nucleotides outside the gene matches: 5. The CDR3 is 16 amino acids. CDR3 coding DNA: TGTGCCAGCAGCCAAGATAGTAGCGGGGGGCGAGATACGCAGTATTTT. It is translated as CASSQDSSGGRDTQYF.

The chain is built from TRBV18 and TRBJ2-2; D remains unclear. This CDR3 comprises 13 residues. The V gene's germline CDR1 is KGHSH and CDR2 LQKENI. V was trimmed by 2 bases and J by 4 bases, leaving 5 bases between them. CDR3 DNA sequence: TGTGCCAGCTCACCAGTTAGCACCGGGGAGCTGTTTTTT. Protein sequence: CASSPVSTGELFF.

The CDR3 is CASSIGGISNQPQHF. In DNA, the CDR3 is TGTGCCAGTAGTATAGGAGGGATCAGCAATCAGCCCCAGCATTTT. The gene calls are TRBV19 and TRBJ1-5, with D unclear. This CDR3 comprises 15 residues. V dropped 1 base and J dropped 1 base, with 8 bases sitting between them. Germline-derived CDR1 and CDR2 are LNHDA and SQIVND (reference sequence).

V is TRBV4-1 and J is TRBJ2-2; tentatively, D is TRBD1 (5 bases). V gave up 2 bases and J gave up 4 bases, with 11 bases separating them. Germline-derived CDR1 and CDR2 are MGHRA and YSYEKL. The CDR3 loop spans 15 amino acids. The CDR3 DNA follows: TGCGCCAGCAGCCAACAACAGGACGGCACCGGGGAGCTGTTTTTT. It is translated as CASSQQQDGTGELFF.

There are a few counts of this clone. The V and J genes are TRBV10-3 and TRBJ2-6; 7 bases line up with TRBD2. Trimming cost V 6 bases and J 0 bases; bases outside gene matches: 11. Per the germline V gene, CDR1 is ENHRY and CDR2 is SYGVKD. This CDR3 is built from 18 residues. CDR3 residues: CAIRARGSGGSGANVLTF. CDR3 DNA sequence: TGTGCCATCAGAGCTCGAGGGTCGGGGGGCTCTGGGGCCAACGTCCTGACTTTC.

The chain recombines TRBV9 with TRBJ2-7; 10 bases align to TRBD1. The CDR3 covers 15 residues. Germline loops: CDR1 SGDLS, CDR2 YYNGEE. V dropped 0 bases and J dropped 2; count of bases not matched to a gene: 2. CDR3 coding DNA: TGTGCCAGCAGCGTAGGGACAGGGGGTCCCTACGAGCAGTACTTC. Encoded protein: CASSVGTGGPYEQYF.

The rearrangement links TRBV4-2 to TRBJ2-1; 7 bases map to TRBD2. The junction had 2 bases not matched to a gene; V was cut back by 3 bases and J by 6 bases. Germline CDR1 LGHNA, CDR2 YNFKEQ. This CDR3 comprises 13 residues. The CDR3, as DNA: TGTGCCAGCAGCCAGGGGACTATCAATGAGCAGTTCTTC. Its protein is CASSQGTINEQFF.

For the CDR3, the DNA is TGTGCCAGCAGCAGACAGCCCTACGAGCAGTACTTC. Translation: CASSRQPYEQYF. The V and J genes are TRBV11-2 and TRBJ2-7; TRBD1 is a possible D gene (5 bases). Trimming removed 5 bases from V and 2 bases from J, with 7 bases in between. Per germline, CDR1 SGHAT and CDR2 FQNNGV. There are 12 residues in the CDR3. The full variable domain, rest sourced from reference TRBV11-2 and TRBJ2-7, is EAGVAQSPRYKIIEKRQSVAFWCNPISGHATLYWYQQILGQGPKLLIQFQNNGVVDDSQLPKDRFSAERLKGVDSTLKIQPAKLEDSAVYLCASSRQPYEQYFGPGTRLTVT.

V usage is TRBV11-2 and J usage is TRBJ2-1, with 13 positions matching TRBD2. This CDR3 spans 18 amino acids. The germline gives CDR1 SGHAT, CDR2 FQNNGV. V gave up 4 bases and J gave up 8 bases; unmatched junction bases: 14. CDR3: CASSYWTSGGASGDEQFF. The CDR3 DNA reads as TGTGCCAGCAGCTATTGGACTAGCGGGGGAGCCTCGGGCGATGAGCAGTTCTTC. Full variable domain (remainder filled in from reference TRBV11-2 and TRBJ2-1): EAGVAQSPRYKIIEKRQSVAFWCNPISGHATLYWYQQILGQGPKLLIQFQNNGVVDDSQLPKDRFSAERLKGVDSTLKIQPAKLEDSAVYLCASSYWTSGGASGDEQFFGPGTRLTVL.